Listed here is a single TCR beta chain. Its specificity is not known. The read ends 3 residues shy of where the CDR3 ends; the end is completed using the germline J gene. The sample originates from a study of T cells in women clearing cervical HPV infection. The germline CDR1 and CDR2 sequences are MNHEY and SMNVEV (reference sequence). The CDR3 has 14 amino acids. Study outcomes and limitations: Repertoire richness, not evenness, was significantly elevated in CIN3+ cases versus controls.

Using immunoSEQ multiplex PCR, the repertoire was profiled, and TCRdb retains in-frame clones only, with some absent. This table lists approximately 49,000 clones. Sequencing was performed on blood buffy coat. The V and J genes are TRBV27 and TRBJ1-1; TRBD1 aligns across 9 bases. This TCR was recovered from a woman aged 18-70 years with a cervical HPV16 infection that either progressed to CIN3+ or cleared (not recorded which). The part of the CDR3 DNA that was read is TGTGCCAGCAGTTTATGGGGGACAGGGCGCGAA. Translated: CASSLWGTGRE. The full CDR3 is CASSLWGTGREAFF.